This T cell receptor beta chain emerged from a study of blood T cell repertoires in COVID-19. As for the study in general: Material from acute and convalescent COVID-19 was sourced from the United States, Italy and Spain. The cDNA or gDNA used as material had been derived from T cells, B-cell-depleted T cells, or PBMCs.

Original processing notes: Reference gene primer amplification gave estimated nucleated cell counts. The data were produced by immunoSEQ multiplex PCR, yet TCRdb's version contains in-frame clones alone and is incomplete. From that table come the V and J calls and clone size; the DNA was used to work out D and trimming. The sample carries about 260,000 clones, over 80% recorded once. The J segment lost 7 bases and the V segment lost 1 base, leaving 16 bases of the junction unmatched. The CDR3 totals 19 residues. Germline-derived CDR1 and CDR2 are SGDLS and YYNGEE. This chain connects TRBV9 to TRBJ2-1, with 11 positions matching TRBD2. This clonotype was sampled from a man aged 60 to 69 who had recovered from COVID-19. The source material was peripheral blood. The CDR3 here is CASSVPRRSTSGSYNEQFF. DNA for the CDR3: TGTGCCAGCAGCGTACCCAGACGGAGCACTAGCGGGAGTTATAATGAGCAGTTCTTC. Full variable domain (rest looked up from reference TRBV9 and TRBJ2-1): DSGVTQTPKHLITATGQRVTLRCSPRSGDLSVYWYQQSLDQGLQFLIQYYNGEERAKGNILERFSAQQFPDLHSELNLSSLELGDSALYFCASSVPRRSTSGSYNEQFFGPGTRLTVL.